This T cell receptor (beta chain) is from a study of breast tumors, draining lymph nodes, adjacent tissues. Overall study results and limits: Luminal-like breast cancer showed significantly greater tumor-nontumor repertoire similarity than basal-like breast cancer did. Tumor repertoires ranked between lymph nodes and nontumor tissue in diversity, with V and J gene preferences. Tumor T cell lymph node origin was a supported hypothesis, not proven.

This clonotype has at least ten counts. Its antigen is not identified. TCRdb reanalysed the multiplex PCR reads using MiXCR and keeps one entry per CDR3 protein. The sample gives about 120,000 distinct CDR3 sequences, 20% of which show up once; less than 4% is in the top ten. The lymph nodes were axillary draining lymph nodes from breast cancer patients. The CDR3 has 13 amino acids. The V gene lost 4 bases and the J gene lost 5 bases, with 12 bases spanning the gap. This chain connects TRBV12-3 or TRBV12-4 to TRBJ2-7; weak D call: TRBD1 (6 bases). The sample consisted of axillary lymph node tissue. This receptor was identified in a female donor with breast cancer. Some clones in this sample may be carry-over from other donors' samples. CDR3 nucleotides: TGTGCCAGCAGTTCCGGGACAAGAGACGAGCAGTACTTC. This gives the protein CASSSGTRDEQYF.